This T cell receptor (beta chain) is drawn from a study of T cells in Graves' hyperthyroidism and ophthalmopathy. Patients aged 18 to 65 had newly diagnosed hyperthyroidism of under 2 months' duration. In this sample, this clonotype turned up a few times. The CDR3 regions of TCR beta were amplified from RNA transcripts. In the first-round RT-PCR of the TCR CDR3, the HTBI primer set was used. TCRdb reanalysed the multiplex PCR reads using MiXCR and keeps one entry per CDR3 protein. The table includes about 420,000 distinct CDR3 sequences, less than 20% detected once. The V gene's germline CDR1 is LNHNV and CDR2 YYDKDF (reference sequence). This CDR3 contains 13 residues. V dropped 1 base and J dropped 9; count of bases not matched to a gene: 0.

The sequence derives from a woman aged 18-29 years with Graves' hyperthyroidism. Sample: blood. The chain recombines TRBV15 with TRBJ2-1, with 10 positions matching TRBD1. The CDR3 reads CATSRGTGGEQFF. Written as DNA, the CDR3 is TGTGCCACCAGCAGAGGGACAGGGGGTGAGCAGTTCTTC.